These T cell receptor beta chains were read from a single sample in a study of blood T cell repertoires in COVID-19. TCRdb's copy holds only in-frame clones and misses some; the assay was immunoSEQ multiplex PCR. The sample has under 200,000 clones; around 80% are singletons. Sequenced sample: peripheral blood. These receptors all stem from a man between 65 and 79 years old with active or convalescent COVID-19. Each CDR3 is given with its conserved first and last residue. D genes are given only for firm matches. For some rows the clone size is stated as once, few or many, or as a class when expanded; others skip it.

j_call | d_call | clone_size | v_call | cdr3_nt | cdr3_aa
TRBJ2-2 | TRBD1 | - | TRBV7-8 | TGTGCCAGCAGCTTTCTCGGGACAGGGAACACCGGGGAGCTGTTTTTT | CASSFLGTGNTGELFF
TRBJ2-3 | TRBD2 | - | TRBV11-2 | TGTGCCAGCACTACTAGCGGGAGGGTAAGCACAGATACGCAGTATTTT | CASTTSGRVSTDTQYF
TRBJ2-3 | - | - | TRBV30 | TGTGCCTGGAGTGTCAAGTCAGCAGATACGCAGTATTTT | CAWSVKSADTQYF
TRBJ1-5 | TRBD1 | - | TRBV12-3/TRBV12-4 | TGTGCCAGCAGGACAGGGAATCAGCCCCAGCATTTT | CASRTGNQPQHF
TRBJ2-7 | TRBD1 | - | TRBV12-3/TRBV12-4 | TGTGCCAGCAGTCTGGACAGGGCCTGGGAGCAGTACTTC | CASSLDRAWEQYF
TRBJ1-5 | - | - | TRBV7-2 | TGTGCCAGCAGCGAATCTTGGGGGCCCTCCCAGCCCCAGCATTTT | CASSESWGPSQPQHF
TRBJ1-1 | - | - | TRBV27 | TGTGCCAGCAGTTCCAATAGTCTGAACACTGAAGCTTTCTTT | CASSSNSLNTEAFF
TRBJ2-7 | - | - | TRBV5-1 | TGCGCCAGCAGCTTGGTTGGGAGCTACGAGCAGTACTTC | CASSLVGSYEQYF
TRBJ1-1 | - | few | TRBV12-5 | TGTGCTAGTGGTTTTGATAGTATGAACACTGAAGCTTTCTTT | CASGFDSMNTEAFF
TRBJ2-1 | TRBD2 | - | TRBV9 | TGTGCCAGCAGCGCCCAGACTAGCGGGAGCGGGGGTGAGCAGTTCTTC | CASSAQTSGSGGEQFF
TRBJ2-1 | - | - | TRBV30 | TGTGCCTGGAATCGCGGAGGTGAGCAGTTCTTC | CAWNRGGEQFF
TRBJ2-5 | TRBD2 | - | TRBV5-5 | TGTGCCAGCAGCTTGGGACTAGCGGGAGCGGAGACCCAGTACTTC | CASSLGLAGAETQYF
TRBJ2-1 | - | - | TRBV29-1 | TGCAGCGCCCGGCGCGACCCAGGCCCTCTGAATGAGCAGTTCTTC | CSARRDPGPLNEQFF
TRBJ2-7 | TRBD1 | - | TRBV7-9 | TGTGCCAGCAGCCCAGGGGTCAGTTCAGGGGGCGCGTCCGAGCAGTACTTC | CASSPGVSSGGASEQYF
TRBJ1-1 | - | - | TRBV6-5 | TGTGCCAGCAGTTACTCGAGGGCTGTGAACACTGAAGCTTTCTTT | CASSYSRAVNTEAFF
TRBJ2-2 | - | - | TRBV4-2 | TGTGCCAGCAGCCAGGATGGACAGACGCACACCGGGGAGCTGTTTTTT | CASSQDGQTHTGELFF
TRBJ2-3 | TRBD2 | - | TRBV7-2 | TGTGCCAGCAGCTTCACCGGGACTAGCGCCGATACGCAGTATTTT | CASSFTGTSADTQYF
TRBJ2-1 | - | - | TRBV7-9 | TGTGCCAGCAGCTCGGGGGTAACGGGTGAGCAGTTCTTC | CASSSGVTGEQFF
TRBJ2-1 | - | - | TRBV25-1 | TGTGCCAGCAGTGAATATGGCGGAACCTACAATGAGCAGTTCTTC | CASSEYGGTYNEQFF
TRBJ2-2 | - | once | TRBV11-3 | TGTGCCAGCAGCCCAGGAGGGCCCCTTTTGGGCGGGGAGCTGTTTTTT | CASSPGGPLLGGELFF
TRBJ1-4 | TRBD1 | once | TRBV29-1 | TGCAGCGTTGAAGGACAGGGAAGTCTCGGAAAACTGTTTTTT | CSVEGQGSLGKLFF
TRBJ2-5 | TRBD1 | - | TRBV5-1 | TGCGCCAGCAGCTTGGCCGCTATATTTGGACAGGGCATCCAAGAGACCCAGTACTTC | CASSLAAIFGQGIQETQYF
TRBJ2-2 | TRBD1 | few | TRBV5-1 | TGCGCCAGCAGCTTGCGACAGGGCCATAGGTCCGGGGAGCTGTTTTTT | CASSLRQGHRSGELFF
TRBJ2-5 | - | - | TRBV6-5 | TGTGCCAGCAGTTACGGCGGTGGGGAGACCCAGTACTTC | CASSYGGGETQYF
TRBJ2-4 | TRBD1 | - | TRBV20-1 | TGCAGTGCTAGTGCACAGGGGGTCGATCAGTACTTC | CSASAQGVDQYF
TRBJ2-5 | TRBD1 | - | TRBV6-6 | TGTGCCAGCAGTTACCGATCGACAGGGTTAGAGACCCAGTACTTC | CASSYRSTGLETQYF
TRBJ2-2 | TRBD1 | - | TRBV7-9 | TGTGCCAGCAGCAAGGGGACAGGGCCTTCGAACACCGGGGAGCTGTTTTTT | CASSKGTGPSNTGELFF
TRBJ2-2 | - | once | TRBV4-1 | TGCGCCAGCAGCCAAGATCCGGGCACCGGGGAGCTGTTTTTT | CASSQDPGTGELFF
TRBJ1-5 | - | few | TRBV19 | TGTGCCAGTAGTGGCCAGGGAGGAAATCAGCCCCAGCATTTT | CASSGQGGNQPQHF
TRBJ2-7 | - | - | TRBV3-1/TRBV3-2 | TGTGCCAGCAGCCAAGACAGGGGTTCCTACGAGCAGTACTTC | CASSQDRGSYEQYF
TRBJ2-3 | TRBD1 | few | TRBV7-9 | TGTGCCAGCAGCCTGGGACAGGGGAGAGATACGCAGTATTTT | CASSLGQGRDTQYF
TRBJ2-1 | - | - | TRBV6-4 | TGTGCCAGCAGTGTATACCAGGGAAGCTCCTACAATGAGCAGTTCTTC | CASSVYQGSSYNEQFF
TRBJ1-2 | - | - | TRBV6-5 | TGTGCCAGCAGTACCGGGACTCCGCCCTATGGCTACACCTTC | CASSTGTPPYGYTF
TRBJ1-4 | TRBD1 | - | TRBV5-3 | TGTGCCAGAAGCCCTGGACAGGCAGAAAAACTGTTTTTT | CARSPGQAEKLFF
TRBJ1-5 | - | - | TRBV4-1 | TGCGCCAGCAGCCAAGATGCAGGAAAGGATAGCAATCAGCCCCAGCATTTT | CASSQDAGKDSNQPQHF
TRBJ2-1 | - | - | TRBV6-1 | TGTGCCAGCAGTGGGGGCCGAGCGGGCGATAACAATGAGCAGTTCTTC | CASSGGRAGDNNEQFF
TRBJ1-1 | TRBD1 | - | TRBV5-1 | TGCGCCAGCAGCTTGATAGGGACAGGGGTGAACACTGAAGCTTTCTTT | CASSLIGTGVNTEAFF
TRBJ2-5 | TRBD1 | - | TRBV5-1 | TGCGCCAGCAGCCCGGACAAAAGGGCAGGGGGTGGAGAGACCCAGTACTTC | CASSPDKRAGGGETQYF